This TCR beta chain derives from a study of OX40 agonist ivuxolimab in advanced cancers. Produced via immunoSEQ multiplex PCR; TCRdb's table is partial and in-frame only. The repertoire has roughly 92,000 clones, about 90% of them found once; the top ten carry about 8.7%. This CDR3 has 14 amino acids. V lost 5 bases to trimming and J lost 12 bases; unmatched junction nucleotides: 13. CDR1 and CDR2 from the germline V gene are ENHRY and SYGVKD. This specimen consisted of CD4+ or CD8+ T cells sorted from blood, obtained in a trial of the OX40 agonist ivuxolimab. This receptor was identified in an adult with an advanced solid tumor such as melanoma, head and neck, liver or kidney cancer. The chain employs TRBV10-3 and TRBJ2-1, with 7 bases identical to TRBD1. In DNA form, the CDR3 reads TGTGCCATCAGTCCGGGACAGAGGTCAATGTTGCAGTTCTTC. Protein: CAISPGQRSMLQFF.